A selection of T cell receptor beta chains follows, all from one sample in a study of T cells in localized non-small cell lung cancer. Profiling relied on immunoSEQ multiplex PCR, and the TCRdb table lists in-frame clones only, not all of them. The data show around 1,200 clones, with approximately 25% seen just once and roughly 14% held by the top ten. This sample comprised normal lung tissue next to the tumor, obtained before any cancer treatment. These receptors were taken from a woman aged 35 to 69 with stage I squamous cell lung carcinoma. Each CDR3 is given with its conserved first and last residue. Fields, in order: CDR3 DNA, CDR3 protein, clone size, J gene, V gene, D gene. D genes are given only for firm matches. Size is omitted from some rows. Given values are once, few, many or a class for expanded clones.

CDR3 DNA: TGTGCCAGCAGCGTAGCAGGTTTGGGTGAAGCTTTCTTT
CDR3 protein: CASSVAGLGEAFF
clone size: few
J gene: TRBJ1-1
V gene: TRBV9
D gene: .

CDR3 DNA: TGTGCCAGCTCACCACTACAGGGTACCAACGAGCAGTACTTC
CDR3 protein: CASSPLQGTNEQYF
clone size: few
J gene: TRBJ2-7
V gene: TRBV18
D gene: .

CDR3 DNA: TGTGCCAGCTCACCACTGGGACAGGGTAACACTGAAGCTTTCTTT
CDR3 protein: CASSPLGQGNTEAFF
clone size: few
J gene: TRBJ1-1
V gene: TRBV18
D gene: TRBD1

CDR3 DNA: TGTGCCAGCAGTCCCCTCACAGGGGCGAGCTCTGGAAACACCATATATTTT
CDR3 protein: CASSPLTGASSGNTIYF
clone size: .
J gene: TRBJ1-3
V gene: TRBV6-8
D gene: TRBD1

CDR3 DNA: TGCGCCAGCAGCCTGGGGTCTAGCGGAGATTCGGAGACCCAGTACTTC
CDR3 protein: CASSLGSSGDSETQYF
clone size: few
J gene: TRBJ2-5
V gene: TRBV5-1
D gene: TRBD2

CDR3 DNA: TGCGCCAGCAGCTTGGGGACAGGGTGGGGCCTTAATGAAAAACTGTTTTTT
CDR3 protein: CASSLGTGWGLNEKLFF
clone size: once
J gene: TRBJ1-4
V gene: TRBV5-1
D gene: TRBD1

CDR3 DNA: TGTGCCAGCAGCTTACGGCCACAGGGGGCGGTCTACGAGCAGTACTTC
CDR3 protein: CASSLRPQGAVYEQYF
clone size: .
J gene: TRBJ2-7
V gene: TRBV11-3
D gene: TRBD1

CDR3 DNA: TGTGCCAGCTCACCAAACGCCCAGGGCGCGAGGAAAGAAAAACTGTTTTTT
CDR3 protein: CASSPNAQGARKEKLFF
clone size: few
J gene: TRBJ1-4
V gene: TRBV18
D gene: .

CDR3 DNA: TGTGCCAGTAGTATTCCCGGGTCCAACTATGGCTACACCTTC
CDR3 protein: CASSIPGSNYGYTF
clone size: .
J gene: TRBJ1-2
V gene: TRBV19
D gene: .

CDR3 DNA: TGTGCCAGCAGCCCCTCAGGGTACGAGCAGTACTTC
CDR3 protein: CASSPSGYEQYF
clone size: medium-sized
J gene: TRBJ2-7
V gene: TRBV6-8
D gene: .

CDR3 DNA: TGTGCCAGCAGCTTATACATCCGGGACAGGATAATGAACACTGAAGCTTTCTTT
CDR3 protein: CASSLYIRDRIMNTEAFF
clone size: few
J gene: TRBJ1-1
V gene: TRBV9
D gene: TRBD1

CDR3 DNA: TGTGCCAGCAGTTTAACCGCAGGGGCCTACGAGCAGTACTTC
CDR3 protein: CASSLTAGAYEQYF
clone size: .
J gene: TRBJ2-7
V gene: TRBV6-8
D gene: .

CDR3 DNA: TGTGCCAGTCGCTCGGGGGGGAACCCCCTTACCTTCGGCTACACCTTC
CDR3 protein: CASRSGGNPLTFGYTF
clone size: .
J gene: TRBJ1-2
V gene: TRBV28
D gene: .

CDR3 DNA: TGTGCCAGCAGCTGGAGCGCGGGTGGAAACACCATATATTTT
CDR3 protein: CASSWSAGGNTIYF
clone size: .
J gene: TRBJ1-3
V gene: TRBV11-3
D gene: .

CDR3 DNA: TGTGCCAGTAGTCTACGACGTGACTACGAGCAGTACTTC
CDR3 protein: CASSLRRDYEQYF
clone size: once
J gene: TRBJ2-7
V gene: TRBV19
D gene: .

CDR3 DNA: TGTGCCAGTAGCCTACGGGCAGGGTCGGAGAACACTGAAGCTTTCTTT
CDR3 protein: CASSLRAGSENTEAFF
clone size: .
J gene: TRBJ1-1
V gene: TRBV19
D gene: .

CDR3 DNA: TGTGCCAGTAGTATGGTCCTCAACACCACGGGCCGGGGAACACTAGACGAGCAGTACTTC
CDR3 protein: CASSMVLNTTGRGTLDEQYF
clone size: .
J gene: TRBJ2-7
V gene: TRBV19
D gene: .

CDR3 DNA: TGTGCCAGCAGGGGCAGTCAGACAGGGAGTAAAGCTTTCTTT
CDR3 protein: CASRGSQTGSKAFF
clone size: .
J gene: TRBJ1-1
V gene: TRBV25-1
D gene: TRBD1

CDR3 DNA: TGTGCCAGCAGCTTACAAGGGGGTAGTGGCTACGAGCAGTACTTC
CDR3 protein: CASSLQGGSGYEQYF
clone size: .
J gene: TRBJ2-7
V gene: TRBV11-3
D gene: .

CDR3 DNA: TGTGCCAGCAGCGCTAGCGGGAGGGGTGCAGATACGCAGTATTTT
CDR3 protein: CASSASGRGADTQYF
clone size: large
J gene: TRBJ2-3
V gene: TRBV9
D gene: TRBD2

CDR3 DNA: TGTGCCAGCAGCTTACCAGGGTGGAGCAATCAGCCCCAGCATTTT
CDR3 protein: CASSLPGWSNQPQHF
clone size: .
J gene: TRBJ1-5
V gene: TRBV11-3
D gene: .

CDR3 DNA: TGTGCCAGCAGCTTAGAAGATGCCTACAATGAGCAGTTCTTC
CDR3 protein: CASSLEDAYNEQFF
clone size: .
J gene: TRBJ2-1
V gene: TRBV11-3
D gene: .

CDR3 DNA: TGTGCCAGTAGTATCCACAGGGGGCTCAATGAGCAGTTCTTC
CDR3 protein: CASSIHRGLNEQFF
clone size: .
J gene: TRBJ2-1
V gene: TRBV19
D gene: TRBD1

CDR3 DNA: TGTGCCAGCAGCCCTAAGGACAGGGCTCTATGGGAGACCCAGTACTTC
CDR3 protein: CASSPKDRALWETQYF
clone size: .
J gene: TRBJ2-5
V gene: TRBV11-3
D gene: TRBD1

CDR3 DNA: TGTGCCATCAGTGAGTCCTGGACAGGGGTTTTAGATACGCAGTATTTT
CDR3 protein: CAISESWTGVLDTQYF
clone size: few
J gene: TRBJ2-3
V gene: TRBV10-3
D gene: TRBD1

CDR3 DNA: TGTGCCAGCAGTCAGGAGCAACTCAATCAGCCCCAGCATTTT
CDR3 protein: CASSQEQLNQPQHF
clone size: .
J gene: TRBJ1-5
V gene: TRBV6-8
D gene: .

CDR3 DNA: TGTGCCAGCAGTTCCGGGACTAGCGGGAGCTTAGAGACCCAGTACTTC
CDR3 protein: CASSSGTSGSLETQYF
clone size: .
J gene: TRBJ2-5
V gene: TRBV6-8
D gene: TRBD2

CDR3 DNA: TGTGCCAGTAAGGGACTAGCGGTTCAAGAGACCCAGTACTTC
CDR3 protein: CASKGLAVQETQYF
clone size: .
J gene: TRBJ2-5
V gene: TRBV19
D gene: TRBD2

CDR3 DNA: TGTGCCAGCAGCTTACGGCTAGCGGGAGGTAGCTATGAGCAGTTCTTC
CDR3 protein: CASSLRLAGGSYEQFF
clone size: few
J gene: TRBJ2-1
V gene: TRBV11-3
D gene: TRBD2

CDR3 DNA: TGTGCCAGCAGTCCCCCAGGGGGCAGAGAGGGTGGCTACACCTTC
CDR3 protein: CASSPPGGREGGYTF
clone size: few
J gene: TRBJ1-2
V gene: TRBV28
D gene: TRBD1